The sequence of this TCR beta chain was determined in a study of shared clonotypes between healthy human individuals. Whole-study findings and limits: A reduction in generation probabilities was seen for non-shared clonotypes relative to those shared by all four donors.

Trimming removed 7 bases from V and 7 bases from J, with 14 bases in between. Germline loops: CDR1 MDHEN, CDR2 SYDVKM. The CDR3 is 14 residues long. The table came from immunoSEQ multiplex PCR; TCRdb's copy has only in-frame clones and leaves some out. This sample carries around 2,100,000 clones, about 95% of them seen once, and the ten largest clones take more than 0.9%. With regard to this clone: Its antigen is still unknown.

Positive CCR7 selection of CD45RO-negative cells yielded the naive CD8 cells, and terminally differentiated effector memory CD45RA+ cells were excluded. The source material was naive CD8+ T cells sorted from blood. The TCR originated in a man younger than 30 in good health. The chain is built from TRBV28 and TRBJ1-6; D might be TRBD1 (5 bases). CDR3: CASTPGGGNSPLHF. Written as DNA, the CDR3 is TGTGCCAGCACCCCCGGCGGGGGGAATTCACCCCTCCACTTT.